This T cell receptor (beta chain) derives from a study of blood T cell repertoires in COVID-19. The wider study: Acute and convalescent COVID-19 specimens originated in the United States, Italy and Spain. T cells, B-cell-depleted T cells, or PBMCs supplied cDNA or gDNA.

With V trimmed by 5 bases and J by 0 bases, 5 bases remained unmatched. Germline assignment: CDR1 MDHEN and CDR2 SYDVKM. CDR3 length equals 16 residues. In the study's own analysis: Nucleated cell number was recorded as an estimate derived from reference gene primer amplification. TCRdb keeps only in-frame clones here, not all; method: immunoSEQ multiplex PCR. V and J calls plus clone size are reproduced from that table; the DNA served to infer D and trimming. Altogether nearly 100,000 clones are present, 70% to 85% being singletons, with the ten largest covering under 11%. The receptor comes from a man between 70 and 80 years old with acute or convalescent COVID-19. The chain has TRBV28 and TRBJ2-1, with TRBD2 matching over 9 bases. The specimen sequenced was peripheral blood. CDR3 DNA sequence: TGTGCCAGCAGTCCGACTAGCGGAAGCTCCTACAATGAGCAGTTCTTC. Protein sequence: CASSPTSGSSYNEQFF.